This T cell receptor beta chain came from a study of blood T cells in healthy people across ages. Points on this clonotype: Its antigen remains unidentified.

A minimum of 5 micrograms of total RNA was extracted per sample. The germline V gene encodes CDR1 SQVTM and CDR2 ANQGSEA. The CDR3 extends over 15 amino acids. The V end was cut by 0 bases, the J end by 2 bases, with 10 bases between. With a J-beta primer mix and a sample-barcoded 5' primer, a second PCR ran 7 to 11 cycles. A template-switch adaptor with 12 random nucleotides tagged each cDNA molecule. TCRdb itself ran the 5' RACE reads through MiXCR, one entry per CDR3 protein. The sample lists hundreds of thousands of distinct CDR3 sequences, approximately 43% seen once, with 20% to 25% in the top ten. Points from the study as a whole: Naive T cell percentage showed a strong correlation with the diversity of TCR beta.

This chain joins TRBV29-1 and TRBJ2-2, with D maybe TRBD1 (6 bases). This TCR was sampled from a woman aged 55-69 years in good health. Sequencing input: blood. The CDR3 nucleotides are TGCAGCGTTGAAGAGGGGGCTCGCAACACCGGGGAGCTGTTTTTT. As protein: CSVEEGARNTGELFF.